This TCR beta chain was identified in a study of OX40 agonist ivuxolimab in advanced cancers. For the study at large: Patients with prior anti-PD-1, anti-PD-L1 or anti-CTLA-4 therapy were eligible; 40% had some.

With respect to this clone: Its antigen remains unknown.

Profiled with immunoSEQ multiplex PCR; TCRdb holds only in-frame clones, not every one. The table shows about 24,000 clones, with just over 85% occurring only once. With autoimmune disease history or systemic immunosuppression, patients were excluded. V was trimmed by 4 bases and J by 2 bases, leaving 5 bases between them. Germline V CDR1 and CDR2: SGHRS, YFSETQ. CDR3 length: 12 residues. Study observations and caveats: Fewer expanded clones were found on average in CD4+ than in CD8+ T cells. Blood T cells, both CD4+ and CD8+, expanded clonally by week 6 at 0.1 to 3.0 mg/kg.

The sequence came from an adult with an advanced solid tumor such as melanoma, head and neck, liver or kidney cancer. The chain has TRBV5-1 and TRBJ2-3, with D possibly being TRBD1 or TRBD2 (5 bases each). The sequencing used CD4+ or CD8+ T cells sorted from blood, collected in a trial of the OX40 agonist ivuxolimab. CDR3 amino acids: CASSGTTDTQYF. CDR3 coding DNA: TGCGCCAGCAGCGGGACCACAGATACGCAGTATTTT.